Below, one T cell receptor (beta chain) is given with its context. Its antigen is unidentified. The read finishes 3 residues shy of the CDR3 end, and the germline J gene is used to complete it. This entry comes from a study of T cells in women clearing cervical HPV infection. Whole-study context: Cases were women with histologically confirmed HPV16-related CIN3 or worse, including a couple of invasive cancers. For cases, blood was sampled a median around 150 days after lesion detection, interquartile range roughly 80 to 200 days.

Profiled with immunoSEQ multiplex PCR; TCRdb holds only in-frame clones, not every one. The sample totals 40,000 to 60,000 clones; its top ten clones hold approximately 0.98%. Germline V CDR1 and CDR2: SQVTM, ANQGSEA. CDR3 length: 15 residues. V shed 5 bases and J 1 base; nucleotides not matched to a gene: 9. Study-level results: CIN3+ cases had significantly higher TCR repertoire richness than controls, but evenness did not differ.

J is TRBJ1-2 and V is TRBV29-1; 8 bases are a match to TRBD1. This receptor was taken from a woman between 18 and 69 years old with a cervical HPV16 infection that either progressed to CIN3+ or cleared (not recorded which). Sequencing was carried out using blood buffy coat. The CDR3 sequence: CSVQGQVGNNYGYTF. The sequenced part of the CDR3 DNA is TGCAGCGTTCAGGGACAGGTTGGCAATAACTATGGC.